Listed below are T cell receptor beta chains from one sample, sequenced in a study of blood T cell repertoires in COVID-19. Clones were sequenced by immunoSEQ multiplex PCR, and TCRdb holds only the in-frame ones, with some missing. The table has approximately 150,000 clones, approximately 82% seen once; the top ten hold 10% to 15%. Sequenced material: peripheral blood. These receptors were collected from a man aged 65-85 years who had recovered from COVID-19. Each CDR3 is given with its conserved first and last residue. D genes are given only for firm matches. Clone size appears in some rows only: once, few, many, or a class for an expanded clone.

size: few
length: 17
J: TRBJ1-3
D: TRBD1
V: TRBV10-2
DNA: TGCGCCAGCGCCAATCAGCCGGCCGGGACAGGCGATCACACCATATATTTT
CDR3: CASANQPAGTGDHTIYF

size: -
length: 13
J: TRBJ2-7
D: -
V: TRBV5-1
DNA: TGCGCCAGCAGCTTGGAGACTGACTACGAGCAGTACTTC
CDR3: CASSLETDYEQYF

size: -
length: 18
J: TRBJ1-1
D: -
V: TRBV14
DNA: TGTGCCAGCAGCGCCCAGCCTGGGAGGGCCCCTGGAGGGACTGAAGCTTTCTTT
CDR3: CASSAQPGRAPGGTEAFF

size: -
length: 14
J: TRBJ1-1
D: -
V: TRBV5-1
DNA: TGCGCCAGCAGCAACAGTTTATCGAACACTGAAGCTTTCTTT
CDR3: CASSNSLSNTEAFF

size: -
length: 14
J: TRBJ1-5
D: -
V: TRBV20-1
DNA: TGCAGTGCTAGTCCCAGGGGAGACAATCAGCCCCAGCATTTT
CDR3: CSASPRGDNQPQHF

size: -
length: 13
J: TRBJ2-5
D: -
V: TRBV10-2
DNA: TGCGCCAGCACGGCAGGGGTGAAAGAGACCCAGTACTTC
CDR3: CASTAGVKETQYF

size: -
length: 16
J: TRBJ1-2
D: TRBD1
V: TRBV9
DNA: TGTGCCAGCAGCGTAGGACAGGGGGCTAGGAGCTATGGCTACACCTTC
CDR3: CASSVGQGARSYGYTF

size: few
length: 18
J: TRBJ2-1
D: -
V: TRBV5-1
DNA: TGCGCCAGCAGCCAGCGACAGGGGAAGAGCGGGGTCGTCAATGAGCAGTTCTTC
CDR3: CASSQRQGKSGVVNEQFF

size: -
length: 13
J: TRBJ2-5
D: -
V: TRBV5-1
DNA: TGCGCCAGCAGCTTGGGTCTTCAAGAGACCCAGTACTTC
CDR3: CASSLGLQETQYF

size: -
length: 15
J: TRBJ2-5
D: -
V: TRBV5-4
DNA: TGTGCCAGCAGCTTGGTAGCTAGATCCGAAGAGACCCAGTACTTC
CDR3: CASSLVARSEETQYF

size: -
length: 16
J: TRBJ2-3
D: TRBD2
V: TRBV5-1
DNA: TGCGCCAGCAGCTCCCAAGCGGGAGGCTTGACAGATACGCAGTATTTT
CDR3: CASSSQAGGLTDTQYF

size: -
length: 12
J: TRBJ2-7
D: -
V: TRBV12-3/TRBV12-4
DNA: TGTGCCAGTAATCTATCAGGGGAAGAGCAGTACTTC
CDR3: CASNLSGEEQYF

size: few
length: 15
J: TRBJ2-7
D: TRBD1
V: TRBV7-9
DNA: TGTGCCAGCAGCTTCGGGCGGACAGGGGCCTACGAGCAGTACTTC
CDR3: CASSFGRTGAYEQYF

size: -
length: 18
J: TRBJ2-1
D: TRBD2
V: TRBV3-1/TRBV3-2
DNA: TGTGCCAGCAGCCAAGTTCAGGCCTCCCTAGCGGGAGCCTATGAGCAGTTCTTC
CDR3: CASSQVQASLAGAYEQFF

size: -
length: 14
J: TRBJ1-4
D: -
V: TRBV5-1
DNA: TGCGCCAGCAGCGACAGCGCAACTAATGAAAAACTGTTTTTT
CDR3: CASSDSATNEKLFF

size: -
length: 13
J: TRBJ1-5
D: -
V: TRBV6-5
DNA: TGTGCCAGCAGCCCCGGGGGAGGTCAGCCCCAGCATTTT
CDR3: CASSPGGGQPQHF

size: few
length: 16
J: TRBJ2-7
D: -
V: TRBV28
DNA: TGTGCCAGCAGTCAAGACCGCGGACAGATTTACTACGAGCAGTACTTC
CDR3: CASSQDRGQIYYEQYF

size: -
length: 14
J: TRBJ1-4
D: -
V: TRBV4-3
DNA: TGCGCCAGCAGCCAAGATTCAGGAAATGAAAAACTGTTTTTT
CDR3: CASSQDSGNEKLFF

size: -
length: 18
J: TRBJ2-3
D: -
V: TRBV3-1/TRBV3-2
DNA: TGTGCCAGCAGCCAAGGGGGCGGCGGGGCTATTCACACAGATACGCAGTATTTT
CDR3: CASSQGGGGAIHTDTQYF

size: once
length: 15
J: TRBJ1-1
D: TRBD1
V: TRBV10-3
DNA: TGTGCCATCAGTGAGAGGACAGGGGGTGAAACTGAAGCTTTCTTT
CDR3: CAISERTGGETEAFF

size: -
length: 16
J: TRBJ1-3
D: TRBD1
V: TRBV4-2
DNA: TGTGCCAGCAGCCTCCTAGGTACAGGGGATGGAAACACCATATATTTT
CDR3: CASSLLGTGDGNTIYF

size: -
length: 14
J: TRBJ1-3
D: -
V: TRBV27
DNA: TGTGCCAGCAGTTTATCGAGGGCTGGAAACACCATATATTTT
CDR3: CASSLSRAGNTIYF

size: -
length: 16
J: TRBJ2-5
D: TRBD2
V: TRBV5-5
DNA: TGTGCCAGCAGCTTGCCAACCGGGACTAGCCAAGAGACCCAGTACTTC
CDR3: CASSLPTGTSQETQYF

size: -
length: 16
J: TRBJ2-5
D: TRBD2
V: TRBV28
DNA: TGTGCCAGCAGATCGGGACTAGCGGGAGTTCGAGAGACCCAGTACTTC
CDR3: CASRSGLAGVRETQYF

size: -
length: 16
J: TRBJ2-7
D: TRBD1
V: TRBV4-1
DNA: TGCGCCAGCAGCCAAGTCCCGGGACAGGGCGCCTACGAGCAGTACTTC
CDR3: CASSQVPGQGAYEQYF

size: -
length: 14
J: TRBJ2-7
D: -
V: TRBV5-1
DNA: TGCGCCAGCAGCAAAGCGGATTCCTCCTACGAGCAGTACTTC
CDR3: CASSKADSSYEQYF

size: -
length: 16
J: TRBJ2-5
D: TRBD2
V: TRBV28
DNA: TGTGCCAGCAGTTTCGCTGGGAGGGTTACGTTTGGGACCCAGTACTTC
CDR3: CASSFAGRVTFGTQYF

size: -
length: 12
J: TRBJ1-6
D: -
V: TRBV7-2
DNA: TGTGCCAGCAGCAGCATTAATTCACCCCTCCACTTT
CDR3: CASSSINSPLHF

size: few
length: 13
J: TRBJ2-7
D: -
V: TRBV28
DNA: TGTGCCAGCAGTTTAGGCGCCGCGGGAGAGCAGTACTTC
CDR3: CASSLGAAGEQYF

size: -
length: 14
J: TRBJ1-1
D: TRBD1
V: TRBV3-1/TRBV3-2
DNA: TGTGCCAGCAGCCCGGGACAGGCAAGCACTGAAGCTTTCTTT
CDR3: CASSPGQASTEAFF

size: -
length: 14
J: TRBJ2-3
D: -
V: TRBV4-1
DNA: TGCGCCAGCAGCCAAGATTTCACCAGGGATACGCAGTATTTT
CDR3: CASSQDFTRDTQYF

size: -
length: 13
J: TRBJ1-1
D: -
V: TRBV29-1
DNA: TGCAGCACACTACACTCCGGGGACACTGAAGCTTTCTTT
CDR3: CSTLHSGDTEAFF

size: -
length: 15
J: TRBJ2-7
D: TRBD2
V: TRBV5-4
DNA: TGTGCCAGCAGCCACCCGACTAGCGGAAAATACGAGCAGTACTTC
CDR3: CASSHPTSGKYEQYF

size: -
length: 13
J: TRBJ2-7
D: -
V: TRBV6-2/TRBV6-3
DNA: TGTGCCAGCTGCCGGGACACCGCCTACGAGCAGTACTTC
CDR3: CASCRDTAYEQYF

size: -
length: 15
J: TRBJ2-2
D: TRBD1
V: TRBV7-9
DNA: TGTGCCAGCAGCTCCAGACAGGGTCTTCCCGGGGAGCTGTTTTTT
CDR3: CASSSRQGLPGELFF

size: few
length: 13
J: TRBJ2-1
D: -
V: TRBV5-1
DNA: TGCGCCAGCACTAGCGACGTCTACAATGAGCAGTTCTTC
CDR3: CASTSDVYNEQFF